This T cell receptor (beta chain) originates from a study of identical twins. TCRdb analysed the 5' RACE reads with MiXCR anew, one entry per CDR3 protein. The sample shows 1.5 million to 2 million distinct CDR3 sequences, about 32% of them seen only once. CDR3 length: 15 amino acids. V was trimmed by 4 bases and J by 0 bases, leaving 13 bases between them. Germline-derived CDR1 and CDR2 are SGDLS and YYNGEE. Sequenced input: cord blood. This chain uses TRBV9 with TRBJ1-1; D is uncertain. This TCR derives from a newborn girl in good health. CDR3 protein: CASSPRPYLNTEAFF. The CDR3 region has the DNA TGTGCCAGCAGCCCTAGACCCTACCTGAACACTGAAGCTTTCTTT.